The 27 T cell receptor beta chains below all came from one sample that was sequenced in a study of OX40 agonist ivuxolimab in advanced cancers. Data came from immunoSEQ multiplex PCR; TCRdb stores just in-frame clones and leaves some out. The sample lists over 50,000 clones; approximately 90% were seen once. The sequenced sample was CD4+ or CD8+ T cells sorted from blood, obtained in a trial of the OX40 agonist ivuxolimab. These receptor sequences come from an adult with an advanced solid tumor such as melanoma, head and neck, liver or kidney cancer.

The J gene is TRBJ1-3, the V gene TRBV9; D unclear. CDR3 length: 18 residues. Germline V CDR1 and CDR2: SGDLS, YYNGEE. V lost 1 base to trimming and J lost 0 bases, with 17 bases between them. The CDR3 bases are TGTGCCAGCAGCGTATTCGATAGGGCGGTGACCTCTGGAAACACCATATATTTT. Amino acid sequence: CASSVFDRAVTSGNTIYF. Using reference TRBV9 and TRBJ1-3 for the parts outside the CDR3, the full variable domain is DSGVTQTPKHLITATGQRVTLRCSPRSGDLSVYWYQQSLDQGLQFLIQYYNGEERAKGNILERFSAQQFPDLHSELNLSSLELGDSALYFCASSVFDRAVTSGNTIYFGEGSWLTVV.

The genes are TRBV27 and TRBJ2-1; D call uncertain. V lost 4 bases, J lost 4 bases, and 2 bases lay in between. The CDR3 is made up of 11 amino acids. CDR1 is MNHEY and CDR2 is SMNVEV in the germline V gene (reference sequence). The CDR3 region has the DNA TGTGCCAGCAGTTGGTACAATGAGCAGTTCTTC. Its translation: CASSWYNEQFF.

The chain couples TRBV10-3 to TRBJ2-1, with 10 bases matching TRBD2. Unmatched junction bases numbered 5, after V lost 11 bases and J lost 7 bases. The CDR3 extends over 12 amino acids. The V gene's germline CDR1 is ENHRY and CDR2 SYGVKD. The CDR3 spells CAAGTSENEQFF. In nucleotides, the CDR3 is TGTGCCGCCGGGACTAGCGAGAATGAGCAGTTCTTC.

The chain couples TRBV14 to TRBJ1-5; unclear D gene. The CDR3 runs 13 residues. Germline loops: CDR1 SGHDN, CDR2 FVKESK. V was trimmed by 0 bases and J by 6 bases, leaving 6 bases between them. CDR3 nucleotides: TGTGCCAGCAGCCAAGATTGGAGTCAGCCCCAGCATTTT. It yields the protein CASSQDWSQPQHF.

The chain has TRBV18 and TRBJ1-5, with unresolved D. CDR1 is KGHSH, CDR2 LQKENI, per germline. Deletions cut 1 base from V and 5 bases from J, with 6 bases between. This CDR3 has 13 amino acids. This CDR3 reads CASSPQEDQPQHF. The CDR3 bases are TGTGCCAGCTCACCACAGGAAGATCAGCCCCAGCATTTT.

This chain connects TRBV2 to TRBJ1-3; D remains ambiguous. Germline V CDR1 and CDR2: SNHLY, FYNNEI. The CDR3 totals 15 residues. V lost 7 bases to trimming and J lost 0 bases, with 13 bases between them. CDR3 loop: CASIGEALSGNTIYF. CDR3 nucleotides: TGTGCCAGCATAGGAGAGGCCCTCTCTGGAAACACCATATATTTT.

This chain connects TRBV6-1 to TRBJ2-3, with D unresolved. Germline loops: CDR1 MNHNS, CDR2 SASEGT. This CDR3 is built from 11 residues. The V end lost 6 bases, the J end lost 3 bases, and 4 bases lay between the germline ends. CDR3 bases: TGTGCCAGCAGCCAAACAGATACGCAGTATTTT. As protein: CASSQTDTQYF.

The chain recombines TRBV29-1 with TRBJ2-7, with D hard to call. The germline gives CDR1 SQVTM, CDR2 ANQGSEA. V was clipped by 4 bases and J by 0 bases, with 7 bases between them. The CDR3 sequence is 12 residues long. CDR3 protein: CSVGTDSYEQYF. CDR3 bases: TGCAGCGTTGGAACAGACTCCTACGAGCAGTACTTC.

This clone has only one observation. This chain connects TRBV27 to TRBJ1-4; D is ambiguous. This CDR3 is 14 amino acids long. Looked up from germline, CDR1 is MNHEY and CDR2 is SMNVEV (reference sequence). V was clipped by 4 bases and J by 8 bases, with 14 bases between them. CDR3 amino acids: CASSWSDSVEKLFF. The CDR3 coding sequence is TGTGCCAGCAGTTGGTCTGATAGTGTAGAAAAACTGTTTTTT.

The chain carries TRBV30 and TRBJ1-4; 7 bases are shared with TRBD1. Germline V gives CDR1 GTSNPN, CDR2 SVGIG (reference sequence). After removal of 4 bases from V and 7 bases from J, the junction contained 9 bases not matched to a gene. CDR3 size: 14 residues. The CDR3 is CAWTDGRGLEKLFF. As DNA, the CDR3 is TGTGCCTGGACCGACGGGAGGGGGCTTGAAAAACTGTTTTTT. Combining the CDR3 with reference TRBV30 and TRBJ1-4 gives the whole variable domain SQTIHQWPATLVQPVGSPLSLECTVEGTSNPNLYWYRQAAGRGLQLLFYSVGIGQISSEVPQNLSASRPQDRQFILSSKKLLLSDSGFYLCAWTDGRGLEKLFFGSGTQLSVL.

The chain recombines TRBV11-2 with TRBJ2-1, with 8 bases lining up with TRBD1. There are 17 residues in the CDR3. After removal of 5 bases from V and 9 bases from J, the junction contained 18 bases not matched to a gene. CDR1 and CDR2 (germline): SGHAT, FQNNGV. This CDR3 is CASSRNTPGGLFFEQFF. CDR3 nucleotides: TGTGCCAGCAGCCGCAACACCCCAGGGGGCTTATTTTTTGAGCAGTTCTTC.

The genes are TRBV29-1 and TRBJ2-1; D could derive from TRBD1 or TRBD2 (6 bases each). Germline CDR1 SQVTM, CDR2 ANQGSEA. CDR3 length: 17 amino acids. Trimming removed 4 bases from V and 5 bases from J, with 24 bases in between. In DNA, the CDR3 is TGCAGCGTTGGTGGGGGGACAATGGACAAGATCAACAATGAGCAGTTCTTC. Residues: CSVGGGTMDKINNEQFF.

The count of this clone is one. J is TRBJ2-5 and V is TRBV5-1; 11 bases align to TRBD2. Germline CDR1 is SGHRS and CDR2 is YFSETQ. The CDR3 length is 15 residues. V trimming: 1 base; J trimming: 1 base; junction bases outside the gene matches: 0. The DNA for the CDR3 is TGCGCCAGCAGCTTGACTAGCGGGGGCCAAGAGACCCAGTACTTC. Amino acid sequence: CASSLTSGGQETQYF.

This chain joins TRBV6-6 and TRBJ1-4; a weak D match, TRBD1 (6 bases). Germline CDR1 MNHNY, CDR2 SVGAGI (reference sequence). V lost 2 bases to trimming and J lost 5 bases, with 12 bases between them. The CDR3 is 15 residues long. CDR3 DNA: TGTGCCAGCAGTTACGGGGGGGCCAGGAATGAAAAACTGTTTTTT. Translation gives CASSYGGARNEKLFF.

V usage is TRBV28 and J usage is TRBJ2-1, with D possibly matching TRBD1 (6 bases). V was trimmed by 3 bases and J by 7 bases, leaving 10 bases between them. The CDR3 extends over 13 amino acids. The germline CDR1 and CDR2 sequences are MDHEN and SYDVKM. This chain's CDR3 is CASSLGARNEQFF. The CDR3 coding sequence is TGTGCCAGCAGTTTGGGGGCGAGGAATGAGCAGTTCTTC.

This chain links TRBV4-2 with TRBJ2-5; D may be TRBD2 (5 bases). V was pared by 1 base and J by 3 bases, with 9 bases between. The V gene's germline CDR1 is LGHNA and CDR2 YNFKEQ. The length of the CDR3 is 14 residues. Written as DNA, the CDR3 is TGTGCCAGCAGCCAAGTCGGAGGTGAAGAGACCCAGTACTTC. Translating it yields CASSQVGGEETQYF.

V and J are TRBV28 and TRBJ1-4; TRBD1 might be the D (5 bases). CDR1 and CDR2 (germline): MDHEN, SYDVKM. V lost 5 bases and J lost 4, with 11 bases in between. The length of the CDR3 is 14 residues. Written as DNA, the CDR3 is TGTGCCAGCAGTGGGGGGGGGATTAATGAAAAACTGTTTTTT. It encodes CASSGGGINEKLFF.

This sequence joins TRBV21-1 and TRBJ2-4; TRBD2, the table's D call, was not compared with the DNA. TRBV21-1 is marked as a pseudogene. The CDR3 sequence is 16 residues long. CDR3 sequence reads: CASTPVGGVAKNIQYF. In DNA, the CDR3 is TGTGCCAGCACTCCAGTTGGGGGGGTTGCCAAAAACATTCAGTACTTC.

This rearrangement joins TRBV28 to TRBJ1-5; D uncertain. Germline CDR1 MDHEN, CDR2 SYDVKM. Trimming removed 5 bases at V and 0 bases at J, with 11 bases between. The CDR3 is 15 amino acids. CDR3 bases: TGTGCCAGCAGTACAAATTTCGATAGCAATCAGCCCCAGCATTTT. It yields the protein CASSTNFDSNQPQHF.

This clone was seen a handful of times. The rearrangement links TRBV6-1 to TRBJ1-5, with D possibly being TRBD1 (5 bases). Germline CDR1 MNHNS, CDR2 SASEGT. The V end was cut by 4 bases, the J end by 0 bases, with 13 bases between. The CDR3 contains 16 residues. CDR3 region: CASSVYQQVSNQPQHF. CDR3 in DNA: TGTGCCAGCAGTGTTTACCAACAGGTTAGCAATCAGCCCCAGCATTTT.

The rearrangement uses TRBV7-2 and TRBJ2-7; 8 bases are shared with TRBD2. Per germline, CDR1 SGHTA and CDR2 FQGNSA. J gave up 3 bases and V 5 bases, and 6 bases lay outside the gene matches. The CDR3 extends over 14 amino acids. The CDR3 is CASSRAGGRYEQYF. CDR3 nucleotide sequence: TGTGCCAGCAGCCGGGCGGGGGGACGCTACGAGCAGTACTTC. Complete variable domain (other parts from reference TRBV7-2 and TRBJ2-7): GAGVSQSPSNKVTEKGKDVELRCDPISGHTALYWYRQSLGQGLEFLIYFQGNSAPDKSGLPSDRFSAERTGGSVSTLTIQRTQQEDSAVYLCASSRAGGRYEQYFGPGTRLTVT.

The chain joins TRBV4-1 to TRBJ2-1, with 10 bases lining up with TRBD2. CDR3 length: 17 residues. The germline CDR1 and CDR2 sequences are MGHRA and YSYEKL. After removal of 1 base from V and 5 bases from J, the junction contained 8 bases not matched to a gene. The CDR3 reads CASSQVKRTSGNNEQFF. CDR3 DNA: TGCGCCAGCAGCCAAGTTAAAAGGACTAGCGGAAACAATGAGCAGTTCTTC.

This sequence joins TRBV7-2 and TRBJ2-5; 14 positions agree with TRBD2. The CDR3 totals 16 residues. The junction had 5 bases not matched to a gene; V was cut back by 4 bases and J by 4 bases. Germline V gene sequence: CDR1 SGHTA, CDR2 FQGNSA. This CDR3 is CASSYTGTSGRETQYF. The CDR3 nucleotides read TGTGCCAGCAGCTATACCGGGACTAGCGGGAGAGAGACCCAGTACTTC.

The chain employs TRBV19 and TRBJ2-3, with D hard to call. V was trimmed by 7 bases and J by 2 bases, leaving 10 bases between them. Germline V gene sequence: CDR1 LNHDA, CDR2 SQIVND (reference sequence). The CDR3 covers 13 residues. The CDR3 DNA sequence: TGTGCCAGTAAAAAGGAGTACACAGATACGCAGTATTTT. Translating it yields CASKKEYTDTQYF.

J is TRBJ1-2 and V is TRBV6-5; D may be TRBD1 (5 bases). V gave up 6 bases and J gave up 4 bases, with 15 bases separating them. Germline CDR1 and CDR2: MNHEY and SVGAGI. The CDR3 covers 14 residues. CDR3 nucleotides: TGTGCCAGCAGACCCGGGGACGGCCTCTATGGCTACACCTTC. Translation: CASRPGDGLYGYTF.

This chain links TRBV5-1 with TRBJ2-7; 13 nucleotides agree with TRBD2. The germline V gene encodes CDR1 SGHRS and CDR2 YFSETQ. Losses at the gene ends were 3 bases for V and 4 bases for J; bases not matched to a gene: 4. The CDR3 spans 15 residues. The DNA for the CDR3 is TGCGCCAGCAGCTATGGACTAGCGGGGGCATACGAGCAGTACTTC. Translated, it gives CASSYGLAGAYEQYF.

This chain connects TRBV7-9 to TRBJ2-7; D may be TRBD1 (5 bases). The CDR3 sequence is 15 residues long. Trimming pared 1 base from V and 0 bases from J, leaving 10 bases between. Looked up from germline, CDR1 is SEHNR and CDR2 is FQNEAQ (reference sequence). The CDR3 DNA reads as TGTGCCAGCAGCTTAGGACAGTGGAGCTCCTACGAGCAGTACTTC. Residues: CASSLGQWSSYEQYF. The full variable domain, in which reference TRBV7-9 and TRBJ2-7 provide the parts outside the CDR3, is DTGVSQNPRHKITKRGQNVTFRCDPISEHNRLYWYRQTLGQGPEFLTYFQNEAQLEKSRLLSDRFSAERPKGSFSTLEIQRTEQGDSAMYLCASSLGQWSSYEQYFGPGTRLTVT.